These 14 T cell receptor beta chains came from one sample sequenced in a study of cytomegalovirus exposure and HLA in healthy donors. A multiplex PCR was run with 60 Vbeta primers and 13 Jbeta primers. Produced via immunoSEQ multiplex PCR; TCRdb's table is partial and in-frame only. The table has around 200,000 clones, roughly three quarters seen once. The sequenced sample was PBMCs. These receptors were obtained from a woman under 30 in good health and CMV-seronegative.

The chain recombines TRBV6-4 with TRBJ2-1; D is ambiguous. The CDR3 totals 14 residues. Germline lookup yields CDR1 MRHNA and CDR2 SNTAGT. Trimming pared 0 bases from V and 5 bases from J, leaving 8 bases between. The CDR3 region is CASSDSGLHNEQFF. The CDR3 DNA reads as TGTGCCAGCAGTGACTCGGGCTTACACAATGAGCAGTTCTTC.

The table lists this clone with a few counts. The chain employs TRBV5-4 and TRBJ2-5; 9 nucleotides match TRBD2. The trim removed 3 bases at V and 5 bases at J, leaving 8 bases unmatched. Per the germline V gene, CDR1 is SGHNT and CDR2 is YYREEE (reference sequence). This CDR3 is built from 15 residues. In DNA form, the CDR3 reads TGTGCCAGCAGCTCTCAGGGACTAGCTCTGGAGACCCAGTACTTC. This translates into CASSSQGLALETQYF. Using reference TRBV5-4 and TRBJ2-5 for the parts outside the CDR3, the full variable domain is ETGVTQSPTHLIKTRGQQVTLRCSSQSGHNTVSWYQQALGQGPQFIFQYYREEENGRGNFPPRFSGLQFPNYSSELNVNALELDDSALYLCASSSQGLALETQYFGPGTRLLVL.

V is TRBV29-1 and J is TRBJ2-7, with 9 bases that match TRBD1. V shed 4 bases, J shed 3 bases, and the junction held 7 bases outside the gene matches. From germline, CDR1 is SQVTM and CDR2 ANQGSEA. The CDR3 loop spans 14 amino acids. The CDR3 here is CSVVSGQGIYEQYF. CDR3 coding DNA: TGCAGCGTTGTTTCGGGACAGGGAATCTACGAGCAGTACTTC.

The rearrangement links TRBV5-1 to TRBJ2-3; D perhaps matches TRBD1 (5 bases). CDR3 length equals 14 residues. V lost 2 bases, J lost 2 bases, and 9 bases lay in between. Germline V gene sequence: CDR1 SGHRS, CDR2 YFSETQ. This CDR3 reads CASSLARATDTQYF. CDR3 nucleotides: TGCGCCAGCAGCTTAGCCAGGGCCACAGATACGCAGTATTTT.

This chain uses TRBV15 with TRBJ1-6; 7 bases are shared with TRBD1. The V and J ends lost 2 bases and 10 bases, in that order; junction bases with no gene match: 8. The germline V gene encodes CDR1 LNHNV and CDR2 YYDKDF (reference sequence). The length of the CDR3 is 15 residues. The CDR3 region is CATSRPTGYGSPLHF. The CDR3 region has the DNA TGTGCCACCAGCAGACCGACAGGGTATGGATCACCCCTCCACTTT.

The CDR3 DNA sequence: TGTGCCAGCAGCGTATCGGGGGGCCATTTGAACGAGCAGTACTTC. Protein product: CASSVSGGHLNEQYF. The chain carries TRBV9 and TRBJ2-7, with a weak D call TRBD2 (7 bases). V lost 1 base, J lost 5 bases, and 16 bases lay in between. This CDR3 is built from 15 residues. Germline CDR1 SGDLS, CDR2 YYNGEE.

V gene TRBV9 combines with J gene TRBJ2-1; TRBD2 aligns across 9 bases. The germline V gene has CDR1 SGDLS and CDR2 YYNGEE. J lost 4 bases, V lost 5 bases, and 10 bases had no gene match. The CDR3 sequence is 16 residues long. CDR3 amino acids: CASSFLPSGNYNEQFF. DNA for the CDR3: TGTGCCAGCAGTTTTTTGCCTAGCGGGAATTACAATGAGCAGTTCTTC.

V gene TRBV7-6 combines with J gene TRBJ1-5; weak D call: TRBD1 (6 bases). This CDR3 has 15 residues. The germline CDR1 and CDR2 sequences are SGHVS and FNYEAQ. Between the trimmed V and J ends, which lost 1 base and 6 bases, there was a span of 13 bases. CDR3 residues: CASSLGSTGLQPQHF. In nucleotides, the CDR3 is TGTGCCAGCAGCTTAGGCAGTACAGGGCTTCAGCCCCAGCATTTT.

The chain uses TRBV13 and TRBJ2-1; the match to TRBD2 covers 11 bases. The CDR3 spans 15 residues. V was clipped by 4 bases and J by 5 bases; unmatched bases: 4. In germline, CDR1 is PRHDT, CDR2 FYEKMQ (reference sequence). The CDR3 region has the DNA TGTGCCAGCAGCTGGGGACTAGCGGACGACAATGAGCAGTTCTTC. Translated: CASSWGLADDNEQFF. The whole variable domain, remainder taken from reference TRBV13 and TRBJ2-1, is AAGVIQSPRHLIKEKRETATLKCYPIPRHDTVYWYQQGPGQDPQFLISFYEKMQSDKGSIPDRFSAQQFSDYHSELNMSSLELGDSALYFCASSWGLADDNEQFFGPGTRLTVL.

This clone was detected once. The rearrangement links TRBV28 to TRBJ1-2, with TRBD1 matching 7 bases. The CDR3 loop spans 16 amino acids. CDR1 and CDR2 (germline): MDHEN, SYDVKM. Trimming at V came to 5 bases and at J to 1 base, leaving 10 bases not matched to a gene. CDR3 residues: CASSPGQVGLNYGYTF. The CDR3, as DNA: TGTGCCAGCAGTCCTGGACAGGTGGGACTTAACTATGGCTACACCTTC.

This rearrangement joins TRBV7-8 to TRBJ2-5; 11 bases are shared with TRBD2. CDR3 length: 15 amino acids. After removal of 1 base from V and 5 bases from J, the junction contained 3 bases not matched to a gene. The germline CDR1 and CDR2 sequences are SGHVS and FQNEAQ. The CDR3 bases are TGTGCCAGCAGCTTAGATAGCGGGAGGGACGAGACCCAGTACTTC. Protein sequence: CASSLDSGRDETQYF.

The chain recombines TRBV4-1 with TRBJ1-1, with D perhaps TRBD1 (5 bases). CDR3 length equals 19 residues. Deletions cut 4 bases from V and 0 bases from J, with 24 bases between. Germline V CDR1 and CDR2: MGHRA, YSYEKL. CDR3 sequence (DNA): TGCGCCAGCAGCCGATCGCAGACAGAAAGCTTTACCATGAACACTGAAGCTTTCTTT. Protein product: CASSRSQTESFTMNTEAFF.

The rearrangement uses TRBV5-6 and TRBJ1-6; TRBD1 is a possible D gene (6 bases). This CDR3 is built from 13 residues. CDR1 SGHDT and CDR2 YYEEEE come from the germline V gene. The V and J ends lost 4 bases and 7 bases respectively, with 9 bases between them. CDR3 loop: CASSHRVNSPLHF. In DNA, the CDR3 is TGTGCCAGCAGCCACAGGGTCAATTCACCCCTCCACTTT.

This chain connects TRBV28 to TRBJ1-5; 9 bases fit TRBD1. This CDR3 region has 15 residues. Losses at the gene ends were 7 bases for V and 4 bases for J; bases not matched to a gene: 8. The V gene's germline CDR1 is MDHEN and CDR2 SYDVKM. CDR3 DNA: TGTGCCAGCAACCAACAGGGGGCGCGGAATCAGCCCCAGCATTTT. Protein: CASNQQGARNQPQHF.